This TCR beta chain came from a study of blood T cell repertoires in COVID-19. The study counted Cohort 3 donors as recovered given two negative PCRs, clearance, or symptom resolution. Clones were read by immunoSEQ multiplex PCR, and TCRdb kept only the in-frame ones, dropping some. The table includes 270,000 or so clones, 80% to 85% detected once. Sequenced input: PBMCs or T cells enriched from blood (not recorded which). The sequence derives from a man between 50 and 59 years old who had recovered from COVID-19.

For the CDR3, the DNA is TGTGCCACCGCAACGGACAATGAGCAGTTCTTC. This sequence encodes CATATDNEQFF. The chain employs TRBV24-1 and TRBJ2-1; D is undetermined. The V gene lost 9 bases and the J gene lost 5 bases, with 7 bases spanning the gap. The CDR3 is 11 residues long. Germline values: CDR1 KGHDR, CDR2 SFDVKD.